A single sample is the source of the 14 T cell receptor beta chains below, sequenced in a study of memory CD4+ T cells and cytomegalovirus serostatus. The sort gate was single viable CD3+CD4+CD8-CD45RO+ cells for memory CD4+ T cells. Profiling relied on immunoSEQ multiplex PCR, and the TCRdb table lists in-frame clones only, not all of them. This table holds about 58,000 clones, 82% found once. Sequenced material: memory CD4+ T cells from blood. Every receptor here comes from an adult in good health and CMV-seronegative. Some clones in this sample may be carry-over from other donors' samples.

The V gene is TRBV15, the J gene TRBJ2-7; 7 bases line up with TRBD2. CDR1 LNHNV and CDR2 YYDKDF come from the germline V gene (reference sequence). Trimming at V came to 5 bases and at J to 2 bases, leaving 6 bases not matched to a gene. The CDR3 extends over 14 amino acids. CDR3 sequence (DNA): TGTGCCACCAGCCGCGGACTAGTAACCTACGAGCAGTACTTC. Translated: CATSRGLVTYEQYF.

The chain has TRBV6-1 and TRBJ1-3; the D is unclear. V lost 6 bases and J lost 4, with 13 bases in between. Germline CDR1 MNHNS, CDR2 SASEGT. The CDR3 has 14 residues. CDR3 in DNA: TGTGCCAGCAGGAATGAGGGCGGAGGAAACACCATATATTTT. It translates to CASRNEGGGNTIYF.

V is TRBV12-5 and J is TRBJ2-3, with 9 bases aligning to TRBD2. The CDR3 is 15 residues long. Germline V gene data show CDR1 as LGHNT and CDR2 as FRNRAP. The V and J ends lost 2 bases and 0 bases, in that order; junction bases with no gene match: 0. The CDR3 spells CASGLTSGSTDTQYF. CDR3 nucleotides: TGTGCTAGTGGTTTGACTAGCGGGAGCACAGATACGCAGTATTTT.

With regard to this clone: The sample carries other DNA sequences with the same CDR3. This chain joins TRBV30 and TRBJ1-1, with D uncertain. Per the germline V gene, CDR1 is GTSNPN and CDR2 is SVGIG (reference sequence). Trimming removed 2 bases at V and 7 bases at J, with 17 bases between. The CDR3 is 14 residues long. The CDR3 loop reads CAWSPRWQPDEAFF. The CDR3, as DNA: TGTGCCTGGAGTCCCCGTTGGCAGCCCGATGAAGCTTTCTTT. The whole variable domain, filled in from reference TRBV30 and TRBJ1-1, reads SQTIHQWPATLVQPVGSPLSLECTVEGTSNPNLYWYRQAAGRGLQLLFYSVGIGQISSEVPQNLSASRPQDRQFILSSKKLLLSDSGFYLCAWSPRWQPDEAFFGQGTRLTVV.

The rearrangement joins TRBV10-3 to TRBJ2-2, with 7 bases lining up with TRBD1. CDR3 length: 17 residues. J was trimmed by 0 bases and V by 3 bases; bases with no gene match: 7. The germline CDR1 and CDR2 sequences are ENHRY and SYGVKD. The CDR3 DNA is TGTGCCATCAGTGACTTCCAGGGGGTGGCGAACACCGGGGAGCTGTTTTTT. It translates to CAISDFQGVANTGELFF.

The count of this clone is one. This chain joins TRBV7-9 and TRBJ2-7; D is uncertain. This CDR3 has 13 amino acids. Trimming shortened V by 5 bases and J by 3 bases, and 11 bases separated the two germline ends. The germline gives CDR1 SEHNR, CDR2 FQNEAQ (reference sequence). CDR3 bases: TGTGCCAGCAGCGGCCCGGGTAGCTACGAGCAGTACTTC. The encoded protein is CASSGPGSYEQYF.

This clone was seen a few times. The chain combines TRBV10-1 with TRBJ2-1; a possible D gene is TRBD1 (6 bases). Trimming took 6 bases from V and 9 from J, leaving 21 bases between them. Per the germline V gene, CDR1 is WNHNN and CDR2 is SYGVQD (reference sequence). The CDR3 spans 15 residues. The CDR3 DNA is TGCGCCAGCAGCCGGACAGCCAGCGCCGAAAGTGAGCAGTTCTTC. Protein sequence: CASSRTASAESEQFF.

J is TRBJ1-2 and V is TRBV6-6; D is perhaps TRBD1 (6 bases). There are 15 residues in the CDR3. In germline, CDR1 is MNHNY, CDR2 SVGAGI (reference sequence). Trimming cost V 6 bases and J 7 bases, with 21 bases left between them. In DNA form, the CDR3 reads TGTGCCAGCAGCCCTACGGGAGGGGGGGCTTTTGGCTACACCTTC. Translated, it gives CASSPTGGGAFGYTF.

The chain combines TRBV6-5 with TRBJ2-7; 7 positions agree with TRBD1. Per germline, CDR1 MNHEY and CDR2 SVGAGI. V shed 6 bases, J shed 2 bases, and the junction held 7 bases outside the gene matches. The CDR3 covers 14 residues. CDR3 sequence: CASSPWDRPYEQYF. DNA of the CDR3: TGTGCCAGCAGCCCCTGGGACAGACCCTACGAGCAGTACTTC.

The chain links TRBV6-6 to TRBJ1-6; D might be TRBD1 (5 bases). Looked up from germline, CDR1 is MNHNY and CDR2 is SVGAGI (reference sequence). The CDR3 contains 14 residues. The ends were cut back, 7 bases at V and 5 bases at J, with 12 bases in the middle. For the CDR3, the DNA is TGTGCCAGCACGCGAGACAGAAATAATTCACCCCTCCACTTT. Translated, it gives CASTRDRNNSPLHF.

A note on this clone: At the DNA level, this CDR3 is encoded by other sequences in the same sample as well. The chain joins TRBV28 to TRBJ2-5, with TRBD2 matching 9 bases. Germline CDR1 is MDHEN and CDR2 is SYDVKM. This CDR3 spans 14 amino acids. V lost 6 bases to trimming and J lost 4 bases; unmatched junction nucleotides: 6. The CDR3: CASRLAGARETQYF. Here the CDR3 DNA reads TGTGCCAGCAGATTAGCGGGAGCCAGAGAGACCCAGTACTTC.

This clone has a single count. This chain connects TRBV2 to TRBJ1-5, with TRBD1 matching over 7 bases. With 4 bases clipped from V and 9 bases from J, the junction kept 9 bases outside the gene matches. The germline V gene has CDR1 SNHLY and CDR2 FYNNEI. The CDR3 has 14 residues. The CDR3 here is CASSGGRGDLPQHF. The DNA for the CDR3 is TGTGCCAGCAGTGGTGGCAGGGGGGACCTGCCCCAGCATTTT. Drawing the rest from reference TRBV2 and TRBJ1-5, the complete variable domain is EPEVTQTPSHQVTQMGQEVILRCVPISNHLYFYWYRQILGQKVEFLVSFYNNEISEKSEIFDDQFSVERPDGSNFTLKIRSTKLEDSAMYFCASSGGRGDLPQHFGDGTRLSIL.

The chain has TRBV5-1 and TRBJ2-1; D tentatively reads TRBD1 or TRBD2 (6 bases each). V was trimmed by 6 bases and J by 3 bases, leaving 13 bases between them. Germline V gives CDR1 SGHRS, CDR2 YFSETQ. This CDR3 contains 14 residues. CDR3 coding DNA: TGCGCCAGCACTTCGGGGGACATCTACAATGAGCAGTTCTTC. Protein product: CASTSGDIYNEQFF.

V gene TRBV6-1 combines with J gene TRBJ1-2; D not resolved. The CDR3 has 13 amino acids. Trimming removed 0 bases from V and 8 bases from J, with 10 bases in between. Germline CDR1 is MNHNS and CDR2 is SASEGT. CDR3 protein: CASSEASGYGYTF. CDR3 DNA sequence: TGTGCCAGCAGTGAAGCTTCGGGGTACGGCTACACCTTC.